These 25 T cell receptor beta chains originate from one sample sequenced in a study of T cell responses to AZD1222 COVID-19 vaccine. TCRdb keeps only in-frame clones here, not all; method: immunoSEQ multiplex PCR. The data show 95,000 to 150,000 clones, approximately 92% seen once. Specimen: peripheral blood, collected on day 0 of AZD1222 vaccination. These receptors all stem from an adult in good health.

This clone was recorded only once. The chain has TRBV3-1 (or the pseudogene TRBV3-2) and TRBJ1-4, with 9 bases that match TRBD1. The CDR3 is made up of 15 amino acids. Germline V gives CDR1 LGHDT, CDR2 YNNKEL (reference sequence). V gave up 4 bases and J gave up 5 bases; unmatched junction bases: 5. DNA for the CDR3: TGTGCCAGCAGCCCAGCGGACAGGGGAAATGAAAAACTGTTTTTT. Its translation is CASSPADRGNEKLFF.

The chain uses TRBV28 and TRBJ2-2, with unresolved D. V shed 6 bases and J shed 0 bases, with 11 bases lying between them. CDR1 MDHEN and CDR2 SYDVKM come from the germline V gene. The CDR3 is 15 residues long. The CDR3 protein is CASSPVVSNTGELFF. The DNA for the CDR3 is TGTGCCAGCAGCCCCGTTGTCTCGAACACCGGGGAGCTGTTTTTT.

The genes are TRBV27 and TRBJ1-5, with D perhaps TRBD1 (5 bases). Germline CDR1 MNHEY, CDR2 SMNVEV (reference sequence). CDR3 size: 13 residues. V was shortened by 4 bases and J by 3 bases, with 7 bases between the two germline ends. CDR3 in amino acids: CASSWDPNQPQHF. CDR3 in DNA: TGTGCCAGCAGTTGGGACCCCAATCAGCCCCAGCATTTT.

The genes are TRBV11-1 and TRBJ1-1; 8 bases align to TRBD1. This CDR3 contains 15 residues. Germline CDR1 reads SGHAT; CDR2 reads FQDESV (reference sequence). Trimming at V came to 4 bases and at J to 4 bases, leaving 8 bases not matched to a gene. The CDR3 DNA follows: TGTGCCAGCAGCTCGCCGACCGGACAGGGCACTGAAGCTTTCTTT. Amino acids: CASSSPTGQGTEAFF.

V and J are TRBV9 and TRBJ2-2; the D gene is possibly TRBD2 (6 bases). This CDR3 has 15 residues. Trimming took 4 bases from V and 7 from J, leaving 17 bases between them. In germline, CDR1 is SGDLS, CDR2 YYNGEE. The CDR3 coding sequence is TGTGCCAGCAGCCTTGGGACTTTGGGGCGCGGGGAGCTGTTTTTT. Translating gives CASSLGTLGRGELFF. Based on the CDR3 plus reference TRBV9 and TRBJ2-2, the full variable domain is DSGVTQTPKHLITATGQRVTLRCSPRSGDLSVYWYQQSLDQGLQFLIQYYNGEERAKGNILERFSAQQFPDLHSELNLSSLELGDSALYFCASSLGTLGRGELFFGEGSRLTVL.

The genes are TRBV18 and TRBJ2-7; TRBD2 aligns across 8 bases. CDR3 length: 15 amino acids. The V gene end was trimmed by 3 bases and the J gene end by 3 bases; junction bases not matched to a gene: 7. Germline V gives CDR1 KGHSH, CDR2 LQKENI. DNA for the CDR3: TGTGCCAGCTCACCCCCCCGAGCGGGGGACTACGAGCAGTACTTC. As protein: CASSPPRAGDYEQYF. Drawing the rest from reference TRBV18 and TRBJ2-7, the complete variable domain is NAGVMQNPRHLVRRRGQEARLRCSPMKGHSHVYWYRQLPEEGLKFMVYLQKENIIDESGMPKERFSAEFPKEGPSILRIQQVVRGDSAAYFCASSPPRAGDYEQYFGPGTRLTVT.

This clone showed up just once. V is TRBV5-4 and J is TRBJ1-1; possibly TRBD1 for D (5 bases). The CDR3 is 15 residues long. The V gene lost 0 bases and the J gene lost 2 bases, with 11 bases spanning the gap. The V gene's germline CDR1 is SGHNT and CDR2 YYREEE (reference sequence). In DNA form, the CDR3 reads TGTGCCAGCAGCTTGGCAGGGACGGCTAACACTGAAGCTTTCTTT. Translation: CASSLAGTANTEAFF.

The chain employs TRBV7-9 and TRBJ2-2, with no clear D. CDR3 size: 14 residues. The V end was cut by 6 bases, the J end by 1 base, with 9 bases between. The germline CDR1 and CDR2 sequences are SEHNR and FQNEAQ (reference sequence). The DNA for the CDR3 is TGTGCCAGCAGACCAGGAGAGAACACCGGGGAGCTGTTTTTT. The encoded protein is CASRPGENTGELFF.

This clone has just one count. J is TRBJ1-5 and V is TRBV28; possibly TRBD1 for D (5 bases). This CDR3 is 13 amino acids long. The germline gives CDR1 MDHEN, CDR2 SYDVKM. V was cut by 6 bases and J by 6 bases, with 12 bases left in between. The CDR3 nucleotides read TGTGCCAGCAGATCGCCGGGGACTCAGCCCCAGCATTTT. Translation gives CASRSPGTQPQHF.

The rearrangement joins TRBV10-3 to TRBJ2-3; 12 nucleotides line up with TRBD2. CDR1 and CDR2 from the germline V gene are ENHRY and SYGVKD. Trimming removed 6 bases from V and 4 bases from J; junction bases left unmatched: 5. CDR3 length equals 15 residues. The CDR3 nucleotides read TGTGCCATCAGCGGCCTAGCGGGGGGGCCAGATACGCAGTATTTT. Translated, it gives CAISGLAGGPDTQYF.

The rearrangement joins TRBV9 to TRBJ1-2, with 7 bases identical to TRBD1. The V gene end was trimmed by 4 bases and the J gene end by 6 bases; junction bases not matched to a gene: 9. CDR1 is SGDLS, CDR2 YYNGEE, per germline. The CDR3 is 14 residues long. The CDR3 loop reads CASSPQTGSDGYTF. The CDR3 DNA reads TGTGCCAGCAGCCCCCAGACAGGGAGTGATGGCTACACCTTC.

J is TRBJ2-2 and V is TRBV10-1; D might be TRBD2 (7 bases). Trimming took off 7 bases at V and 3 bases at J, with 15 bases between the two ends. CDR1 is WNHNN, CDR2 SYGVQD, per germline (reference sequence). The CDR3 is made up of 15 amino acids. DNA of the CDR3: TGCGCCAGCACCTCTGGGGGGGCCCACACCGGGGAGCTGTTTTTT. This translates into CASTSGGAHTGELFF.

DNA of the CDR3: TGTGCCAGCAGTCCCCGGGACAGGGGCGAGCAGTACTTC. It encodes CASSPRDRGEQYF. This chain uses TRBV28 with TRBJ2-7; 10 bases match TRBD1. Trimming took 5 bases from V and 6 from J; bases not matched to a gene: 4. This CDR3 region has 13 residues. Germline assignment: CDR1 MDHEN and CDR2 SYDVKM.

The CDR3 loop reads CASNHRGTDTQYF. The CDR3 DNA reads TGTGCCAGCAACCACAGGGGGACAGATACGCAGTATTTT. The chain recombines TRBV5-8 with TRBJ2-3, with 8 bases identical to TRBD1. The CDR3 sequence is 13 residues long. The V gene end was trimmed by 6 bases and the J gene end by 3 bases; junction bases not matched to a gene: 3. The germline V gene has CDR1 SGHTS and CDR2 YDEGEE. The variable domain in full, completed from reference TRBV5-8 and TRBJ2-3, reads EAGVTQSPTHLIKTRGQQATLRCSPISGHTSVYWYQQALGLGLQFLLWYDEGEERNRGNFPPRFSGRQFPNYSSELNVNALELEDSALYLCASNHRGTDTQYFGPGTRLTVL.

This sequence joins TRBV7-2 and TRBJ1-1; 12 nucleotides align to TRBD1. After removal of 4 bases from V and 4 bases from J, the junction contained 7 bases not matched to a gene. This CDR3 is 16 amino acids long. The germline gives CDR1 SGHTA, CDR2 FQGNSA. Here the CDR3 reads CASSSRGGQGATEAFF. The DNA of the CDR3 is TGTGCCAGCAGCTCCCGAGGGGGACAGGGGGCCACTGAAGCTTTCTTT.

CDR3 in DNA: TGTGCCAGCAGCGTAGCCGGATCCCCCTACAATGAGCAGTTCTTC. It specifies CASSVAGSPYNEQFF. This chain connects TRBV9 to TRBJ2-1; no firm D call. The CDR3 sequence is 15 residues long. V lost 0 bases to trimming and J lost 2 bases, with 9 bases between them. The germline CDR1 and CDR2 sequences are SGDLS and YYNGEE.

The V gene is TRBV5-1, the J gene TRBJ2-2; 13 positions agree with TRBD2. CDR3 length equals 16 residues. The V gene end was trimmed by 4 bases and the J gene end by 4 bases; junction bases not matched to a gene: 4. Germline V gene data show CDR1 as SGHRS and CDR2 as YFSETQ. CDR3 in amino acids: CASSPGLAGITGELFF. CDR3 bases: TGCGCCAGCAGCCCGGGACTAGCGGGGATCACCGGGGAGCTGTTTTTT.

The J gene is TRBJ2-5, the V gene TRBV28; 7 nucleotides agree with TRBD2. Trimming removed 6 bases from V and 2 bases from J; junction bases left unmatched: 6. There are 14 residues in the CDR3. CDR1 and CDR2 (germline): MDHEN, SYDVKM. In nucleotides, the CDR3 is TGTGCCAGCAGCCCGTTGGGGGGGCAAGAGACCCAGTACTTC. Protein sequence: CASSPLGGQETQYF.

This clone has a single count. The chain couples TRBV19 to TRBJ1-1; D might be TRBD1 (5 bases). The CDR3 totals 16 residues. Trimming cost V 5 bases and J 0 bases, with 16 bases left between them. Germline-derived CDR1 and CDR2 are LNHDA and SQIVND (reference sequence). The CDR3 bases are TGTGCCAGTAGTGAGATTCCCGGGACGGTGAACACTGAAGCTTTCTTT. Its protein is CASSEIPGTVNTEAFF.

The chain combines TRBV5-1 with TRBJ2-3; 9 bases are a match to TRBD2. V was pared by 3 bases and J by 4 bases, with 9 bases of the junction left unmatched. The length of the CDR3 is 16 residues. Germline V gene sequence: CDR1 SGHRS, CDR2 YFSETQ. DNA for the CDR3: TGCGCCAGCAGCTCCCTAGCGGGGTCCTTCGCAGATACGCAGTATTTT. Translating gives CASSSLAGSFADTQYF.

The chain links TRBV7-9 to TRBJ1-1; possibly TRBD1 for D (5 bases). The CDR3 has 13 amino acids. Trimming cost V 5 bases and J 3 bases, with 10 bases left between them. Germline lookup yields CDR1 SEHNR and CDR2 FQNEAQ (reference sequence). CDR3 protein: CASSQGADTEAFF. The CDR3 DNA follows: TGTGCCAGCAGCCAAGGGGCGGACACTGAAGCTTTCTTT.

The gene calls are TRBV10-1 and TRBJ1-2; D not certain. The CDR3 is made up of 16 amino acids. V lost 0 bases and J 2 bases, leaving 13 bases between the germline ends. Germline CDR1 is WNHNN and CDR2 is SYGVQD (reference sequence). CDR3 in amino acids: CASSESGLEGNYGYTF. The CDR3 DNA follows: TGCGCCAGCAGTGAGTCAGGACTGGAAGGGAACTATGGCTACACCTTC.

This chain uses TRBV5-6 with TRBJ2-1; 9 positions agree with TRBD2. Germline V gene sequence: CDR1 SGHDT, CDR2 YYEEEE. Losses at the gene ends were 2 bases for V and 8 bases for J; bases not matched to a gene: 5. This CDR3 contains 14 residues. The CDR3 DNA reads TGTGCCAGCAGCTTTAGCGGGGGCGGCTATGAGCAGTTCTTC. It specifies CASSFSGGGYEQFF.

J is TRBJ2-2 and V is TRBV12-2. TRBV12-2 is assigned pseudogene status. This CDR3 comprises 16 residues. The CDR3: CASRLAPPVRTGELFF. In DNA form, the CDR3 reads TGTGCAAGTCGCTTAGCCCCCCCAGTAAGGACCGGGGAGCTGTTTTTT.

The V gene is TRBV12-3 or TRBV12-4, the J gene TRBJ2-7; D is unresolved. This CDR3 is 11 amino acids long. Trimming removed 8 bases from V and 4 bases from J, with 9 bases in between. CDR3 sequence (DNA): TGTGCCAGCGGCCGAGTATACGAGCAGTACTTC. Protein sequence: CASGRVYEQYF.